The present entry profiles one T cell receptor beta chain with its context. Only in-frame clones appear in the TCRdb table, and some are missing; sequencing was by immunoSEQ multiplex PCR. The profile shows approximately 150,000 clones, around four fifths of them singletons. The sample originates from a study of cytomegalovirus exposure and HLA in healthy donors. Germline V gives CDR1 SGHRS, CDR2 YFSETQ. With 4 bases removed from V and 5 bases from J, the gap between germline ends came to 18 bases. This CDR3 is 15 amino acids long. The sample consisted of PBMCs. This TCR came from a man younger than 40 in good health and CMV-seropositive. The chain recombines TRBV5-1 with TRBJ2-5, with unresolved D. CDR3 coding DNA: TGCGCCAGCAGCCCTCTCACAACAAGCGAGGAGACCCAGTACTTC. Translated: CASSPLTTSEETQYF.